The 7 T cell receptor beta chains reported below all come from one sample, sequenced in a study of T cell responses to AZD1222 COVID-19 vaccine. The data were produced by immunoSEQ multiplex PCR, yet TCRdb's version contains in-frame clones alone and is incomplete. The top ten clones hold under 2% of a sample with roughly 170,000 clones, 94% of them seen once. Here the sequenced sample was peripheral blood, taken 28 days after the second AZD1222 dose. The receptors come from an adult who received the AZD1222 COVID-19 vaccine.

The CDR3 is CASTSKGTFNTGELFF. In nucleotides, the CDR3 is TGTGCCAGCACCTCCAAGGGGACCTTCAACACCGGGGAGCTGTTTTTT. The chain employs TRBV3-1 (or the pseudogene TRBV3-2) and TRBJ2-2; D may correspond to TRBD1 or TRBD2 (5 bases each). The germline CDR1 and CDR2 sequences are LGHDT and YNNKEL (reference sequence). V was shortened by 7 bases and J by 2 bases, with 17 bases between the two germline ends. The CDR3 is 16 amino acids.

The count of this clone is one. This sequence joins TRBV6-2 or TRBV6-3 and TRBJ2-7, with D possibly being TRBD1 or TRBD2 (6 bases each). This CDR3 spans 13 amino acids. Germline assignment: CDR1 MNHEY and CDR2 SVGEGT. V shed 7 bases and J shed 12 bases, with 22 bases lying between them. The CDR3: CASTPGGWGPGYF. Here the CDR3 DNA reads TGTGCCAGCACCCCAGGAGGGTGGGGGCCTGGGTACTTC.

The DNA of the CDR3 is TGTGCCAGCAGTTACTCGTACAACAATGAAAAACTGTTTTTT. This translates into CASSYSYNNEKLFF. The chain combines TRBV6-5 with TRBJ1-4, with D hard to call. The CDR3 is 14 amino acids. Germline CDR1 reads MNHEY; CDR2 reads SVGAGI. V was pared by 0 bases and J by 5 bases, with 7 bases between.

This chain connects TRBV18 to TRBJ2-7; D gene ambiguous. Germline CDR1 KGHSH, CDR2 LQKENI. Trimming stripped 6 bases from V and 6 bases from J, with 15 bases between. The CDR3 is 13 residues long. The CDR3 DNA sequence: TGTGCCAGCTCGTCTGCCGGCGGCAGCGAGCAGTACTTC. Protein: CASSSAGGSEQYF.

The genes are TRBV19 and TRBJ2-2; D might be TRBD1 (5 bases). CDR3 length: 14 residues. The V and J ends lost 7 bases and 3 bases respectively, with 12 bases between them. Looked up from germline, CDR1 is LNHDA and CDR2 is SQIVND (reference sequence). CDR3 DNA sequence: TGTGCCAGTATTGGACAAGCTTACACCGGGGAGCTGTTTTTT. Amino acid sequence: CASIGQAYTGELFF.

The gene calls are TRBV7-3 and TRBJ1-2; D unresolved. V shed 0 bases and J shed 4 bases, with 9 bases lying between them. The CDR3 loop spans 14 amino acids. Germline CDR1 reads SGHTA; CDR2 reads FQGTGA. CDR3 loop: CASSLTGSGYGYTF. CDR3 DNA sequence: TGTGCCAGCAGCTTAACAGGGTCGGGCTATGGCTACACCTTC.

Only a few counts were recorded for this clone. This chain joins TRBV9 and TRBJ2-7; TRBD2 aligns across 10 bases. The V gene's germline CDR1 is SGDLS and CDR2 YYNGEE. This CDR3 is built from 15 residues. J lost 4 bases, V lost 0 bases, and 4 bases had no gene match. The CDR3 sequence is CASSVAPSGRYEQYF. CDR3 bases: TGTGCCAGCAGCGTAGCTCCTAGCGGGAGATACGAGCAGTACTTC.